The T cell receptor beta chain described here comes from a study of human T cells and chemical hapten exposure. Total RNA came from unfractionated whole blood. This clonotype was seen a few times. Unique molecular identifiers were linked by the library to individual cDNA molecules. TCRdb processed the reads anew with MiXCR; each CDR3 protein has one entry. This repertoire shows about 120,000 distinct CDR3 sequences, 8% to 9.5% found once; its top ten account for around 1.4%. The CDR3 sequence is 16 residues long. Germline-derived CDR1 and CDR2 are SGHDT and YYEEEE. Trimming cost V 4 bases and J 2 bases; bases outside gene matches: 11.

This clonotype originated in a human donor in good health. Some clones in this sample may be carry-over from other donors' samples. Sequencing was carried out using whole blood. This chain uses TRBV5-6 with TRBJ2-7, with 8 bases aligning to TRBD2. The CDR3 nucleotides are TGTGCCAGCAGCCCATCCCCTACTAGCGGAGCCTACGAGCAGTACTTC. This encodes CASSPSPTSGAYEQYF. Full variable domain (remainder filled in from reference TRBV5-6 and TRBJ2-7): DAGVTQSPTHLIKTRGQQVTLRCSPKSGHDTVSWYQQALGQGPQFIFQYYEEEERQRGNFPDRFSGHQFPNYSSELNVNALLLGDSALYLCASSPSPTSGAYEQYFGPGTRLTVT.